The entry below gives a single TCR beta chain sequence along with its context. The antigen it recognizes is unknown. Per-nucleotide qualities are absent, and no much larger clonotype sits a single base away. The time point label of this sample denotes: cycle 2 day 1 (C2D1) of nivolumab. Every trial patient had relapsed following autologous stem cell transplantation, and prior brentuximab vedotin exposure was what differed among cohorts A, B and C. The trial cohort included 50 to 70 patients with relapsed/refractory classical Hodgkin lymphoma, and each patient had a best overall response of complete response, partial response or progressive disease. Single-agent nivolumab was administered to trial patients in the multi-cohort phase II CheckMate 205 trial. An independent review committee assessed best overall response by applying the 2007 International Working Group response criteria. Trial PBMCs were collected just before the start of nivolumab (C1D1) and during therapy at cycle 2 day 1 and cycle 4 day 1. After peripheral blood was drawn into 8 mL Vacutainer Cell Preparation Tubes, PBMCs were isolated by centrifugation and then cryopreserved.

The Qiagen DNeasy kit was used to extract genomic DNA both from unsorted PBMCs and from the negatively selected CD4+ and CD8+ fractions. TCR beta CDR3 regions were subjected to amplification by immunoSEQ multiplex PCR with primers that anneal to V and J segments. Amplification bias was minimized using a synthetic immune receptor repertoire, and residual bias was removed computationally after sequencing. The original methods were these. Repertoire diversity was quantified as the Shannon entropy index using custom Python scripts. Unsorted, CD4+ and CD8+ repertoires were examined separately, except in combined analyses, for which CD4+ and CD8+ sequences were merged in silico. A clone counted as expanded when the clone's frequency after treatment rose at least 2-fold relative to C1D1, and clones undetected at baseline were given a pseudocount of 0.5. Singleton clones were defined as clones with 0 or 1 copy at C1D1, and non-singleton clones were defined as clones with 2 or more copies. Clones expanded in unsorted samples were labelled as CD4+, CD8+ or unknown by matching protein sequences in sorted samples from the same patient. Wilcoxon tests on paired samples were used to test changes in diversity from C1D1 to C4D1. TCRdb holds this immuneACCESS table with in-frame rearrangements only. Some clones are missing; in checked studies, unresolved V genes explain under half, and the rest has no known cause. V and J calls and clone size are given by that table; D and trimming were obtained from the DNA. The sample has 55,000 to 75,000 clones on record, over 70% of them singletons. Less than 9.5% of the sample goes to the ten largest clones.

This sample is drawn from a study of PD-1 blockade in classical Hodgkin lymphoma (dated by TCRdb to 2020 to 2022). Regarding the complete study: Nivolumab dosing was 3 mg/kg intravenously every 2 weeks, continuing until either disease progression or unacceptable toxicity. The study used TCR beta sequencing and CyTOF to define a peripheral blood immune signature of response to PD-1 blockade in classical Hodgkin lymphoma.

Here is what the overall study found, with its caveats: The study was restricted to a single clinical trial cohort, and the causes of repertoire differences, possibly disease activity or prior therapy, were left undefined. Diversity was lower in patients who began nivolumab less than 1 year after ASCT, so these patients were left out of later analyses to avoid confounding by immune reconstitution. Baseline TCR diversity was reported to be lower in newly diagnosed patients than in healthy donors and to be lower still in relapsed/refractory patients. Among trial patients, those achieving complete response had baseline diversity similar to that of newly diagnosed patients, while diversity was significantly lower in partial responders and progressors. A significant rise by C4D1 was seen in CD4+ but not CD8+ TCR diversity (p=0.0027 vs p=0.16), with the rise being most apparent in complete responders (p=0.02).

The CDR3, from cysteine to phenylalanine, totals 16 residues. The entry retains the CDR3 DNA only, 48 bases that are in frame from base 1. For CDR1 and CDR2, the germline V gene (reference sequence) lists SEHNR and FQNEAQ. Ends trimmed: V by 5 bases, J by 4 bases; bases unmatched to a gene: 9. Sample: peripheral blood mononuclear cells (PBMCs), taken before the second cycle of nivolumab. The chain links TRBV7-9 with TRBJ1-2; 11 junctional bases match TRBD1. The receptor's source is a human donor with classical Hodgkin lymphoma. The CDR3 protein sequence reads: CASSQGTGGSVYGYTF. The nucleotide sequence reads TGTGCCAGCAGCCAGGGGACAGGGGGTTCAGTCTATGGCTACACCTTC.